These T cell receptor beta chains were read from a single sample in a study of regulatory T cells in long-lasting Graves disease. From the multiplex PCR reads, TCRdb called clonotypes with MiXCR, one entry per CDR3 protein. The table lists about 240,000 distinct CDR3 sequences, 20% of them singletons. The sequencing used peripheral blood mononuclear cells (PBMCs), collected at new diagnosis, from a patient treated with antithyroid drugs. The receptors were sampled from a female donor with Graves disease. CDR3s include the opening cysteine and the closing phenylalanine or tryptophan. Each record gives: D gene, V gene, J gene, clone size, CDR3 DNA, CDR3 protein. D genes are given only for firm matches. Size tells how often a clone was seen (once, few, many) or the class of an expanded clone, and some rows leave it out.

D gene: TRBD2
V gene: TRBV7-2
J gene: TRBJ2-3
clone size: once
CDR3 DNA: TGTGCCAGCAGCTTAAGTGGCGGGGGGGGTGGTACGCAGTATTTT
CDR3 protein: CASSLSGGGGGTQYF

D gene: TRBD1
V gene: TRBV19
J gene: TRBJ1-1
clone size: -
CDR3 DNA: TGTGCCAGTAGTGATAGACAGGGAACGGGGGACACTGAAGCTTTCTTT
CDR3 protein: CASSDRQGTGDTEAFF

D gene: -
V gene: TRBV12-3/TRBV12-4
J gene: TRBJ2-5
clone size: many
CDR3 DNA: TGTGCCAGCAGTTTTGCGGGACTCCAAGAGACCCAGTACTTC
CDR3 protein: CASSFAGLQETQYF

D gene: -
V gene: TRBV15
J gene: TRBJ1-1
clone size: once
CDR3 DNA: TGTGCCACCAGCGAAAGGACGGTGAACACTGAAGCTTTCTTT
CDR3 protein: CATSERTVNTEAFF

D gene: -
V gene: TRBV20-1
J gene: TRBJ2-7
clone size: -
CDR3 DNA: TGCAGTGCTAGCGACGACGAGCAGTACTTC
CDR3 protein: CSASDDEQYF

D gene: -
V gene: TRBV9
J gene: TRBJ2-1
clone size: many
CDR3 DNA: TGTGCCAGCGGAAGCGGAGACTACAATGAGCAGTTCTTC
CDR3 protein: CASGSGDYNEQFF

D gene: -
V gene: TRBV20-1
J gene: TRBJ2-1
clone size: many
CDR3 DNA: TGCAGTGCTAGACCTGTTCAGGGCCACTACAATGAGCAGTTCTTC
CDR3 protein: CSARPVQGHYNEQFF

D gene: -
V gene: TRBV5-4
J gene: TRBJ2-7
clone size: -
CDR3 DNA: TGTGCCAGCAGCTTCAAGGACCCGTCCTACGAGCAGTACTTC
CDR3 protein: CASSFKDPSYEQYF

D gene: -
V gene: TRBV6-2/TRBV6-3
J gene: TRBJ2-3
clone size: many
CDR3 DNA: TGTGCCAGCAGTTACGGAGGGACAACAGATACGCAGTATTTT
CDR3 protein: CASSYGGTTDTQYF

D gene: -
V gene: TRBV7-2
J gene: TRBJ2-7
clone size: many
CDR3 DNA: TGTGCCAGCAGTTTACAGAGCTGGAAGCAGTACTTC
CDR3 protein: CASSLQSWKQYF

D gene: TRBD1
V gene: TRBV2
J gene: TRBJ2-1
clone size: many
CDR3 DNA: TGTGCCAGCTTTTCGGACAGGGGCGGTAATGAGCAGTTCTTC
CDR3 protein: CASFSDRGGNEQFF

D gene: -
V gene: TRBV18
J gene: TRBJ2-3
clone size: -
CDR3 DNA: TGTGCCAGCTCACCACGGCACTCCACAGATACGCAGTATTTT
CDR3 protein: CASSPRHSTDTQYF

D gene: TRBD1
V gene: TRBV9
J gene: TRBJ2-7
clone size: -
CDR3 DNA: TGTGCCAGCAGCGCAGTATCCGGGACAGCAGACCACGAGCAGTACTTC
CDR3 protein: CASSAVSGTADHEQYF

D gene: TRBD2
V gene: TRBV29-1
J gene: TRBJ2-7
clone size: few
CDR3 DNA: TGCAGCGTTATGGAGCGGGGAACCTACGAGCAGTACTTC
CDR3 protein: CSVMERGTYEQYF

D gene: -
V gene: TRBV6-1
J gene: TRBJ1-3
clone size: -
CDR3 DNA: TGTGCCAGCAGCCGTTCTAACGACGGAAACACCATATATTTT
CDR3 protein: CASSRSNDGNTIYF

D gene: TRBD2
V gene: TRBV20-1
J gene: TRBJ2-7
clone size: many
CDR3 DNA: TGCAGTGCTCTAGGACTAGCGGGAGATGGCTACGAGCAGTACTTC
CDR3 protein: CSALGLAGDGYEQYF

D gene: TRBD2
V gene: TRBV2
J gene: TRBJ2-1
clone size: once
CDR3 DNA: TGTGCCGTCAGCACTAGCGGGAGGTACACTGAGCAGTCCTTC
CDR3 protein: CAVSTSGRYTEQSF

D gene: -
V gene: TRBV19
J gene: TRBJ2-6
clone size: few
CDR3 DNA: TGTGCCAGTAGGGAGACCTCTGGGGCCAACGTCCTGACTTTC
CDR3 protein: CASRETSGANVLTF

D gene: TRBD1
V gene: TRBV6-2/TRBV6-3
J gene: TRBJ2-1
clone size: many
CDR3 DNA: TGTGCCAGCAGATCCGGGACAGGGCTCCACAATGAGCAGTTCTTC
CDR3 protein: CASRSGTGLHNEQFF

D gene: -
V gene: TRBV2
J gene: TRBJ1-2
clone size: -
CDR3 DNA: TGTGCCAGCAGTCCTCGGCAGGGGACGAACTATGGCTACACCTTC
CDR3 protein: CASSPRQGTNYGYTF

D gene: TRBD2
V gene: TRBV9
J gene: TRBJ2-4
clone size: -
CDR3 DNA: TGTGCCACGGGGGGGGGCCATCTAGCCAAAAACATTCAGTACTTC
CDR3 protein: CATGGGHLAKNIQYF

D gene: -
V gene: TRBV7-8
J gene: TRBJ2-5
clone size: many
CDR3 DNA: TGTGCCAGCAGCCCGCGGAGAACCGCAGAGACCCAGTACTTC
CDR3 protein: CASSPRRTAETQYF

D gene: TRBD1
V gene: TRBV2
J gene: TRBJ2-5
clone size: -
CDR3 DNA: TGTGCCAGCAGTGACACAGGGGGCGACGGGGAGACCCAGTACTTC
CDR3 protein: CASSDTGGDGETQYF

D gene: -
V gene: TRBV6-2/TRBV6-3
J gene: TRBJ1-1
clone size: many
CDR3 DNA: TGTGCCAGCAGTTACTTGGCCGAGAACACTGAAGCTTTCTTT
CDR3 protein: CASSYLAENTEAFF

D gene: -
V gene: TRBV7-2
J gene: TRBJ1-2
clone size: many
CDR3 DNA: TGTGCCAGCAGCTTATATCAGTCGGAGATCTATGGCTACACCTTC
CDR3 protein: CASSLYQSEIYGYTF

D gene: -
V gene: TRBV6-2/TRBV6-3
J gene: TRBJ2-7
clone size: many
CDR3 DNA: TGTGCCAGCAGTTACAGCGGCGACTACAAGCAGTACTTC
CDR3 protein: CASSYSGDYKQYF

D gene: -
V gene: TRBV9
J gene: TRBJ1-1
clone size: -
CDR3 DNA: TGTGCCAGCAGCAGGACGACAGGTCGGGTAAACAGAGCTTTCTTT
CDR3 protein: CASSRTTGRVNRAFF

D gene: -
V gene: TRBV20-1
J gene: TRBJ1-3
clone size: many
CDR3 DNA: TGCAGTGCTAGTTTGTTCGGCTCTGGAAACACCATATATTTT
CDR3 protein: CSASLFGSGNTIYF

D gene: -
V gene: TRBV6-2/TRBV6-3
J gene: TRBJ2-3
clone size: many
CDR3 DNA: TGTGCCAGCCAATTATTATTGGGGGGCACAGATACGCAGTATTTT
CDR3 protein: CASQLLLGGTDTQYF

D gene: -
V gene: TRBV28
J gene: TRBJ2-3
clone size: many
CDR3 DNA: TGTGCCAGCAGTAACCCCGCAGTCGAATTGTCAGATACGCAGTATTTT
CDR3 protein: CASSNPAVELSDTQYF

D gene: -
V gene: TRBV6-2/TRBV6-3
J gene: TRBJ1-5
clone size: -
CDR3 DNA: TGTGCCAGCAGTTATCTAACAGGTAATCAGCCCCAGCATTTT
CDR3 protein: CASSYLTGNQPQHF

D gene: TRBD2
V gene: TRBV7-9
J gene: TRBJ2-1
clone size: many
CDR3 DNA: TGTGCCAGCAGCTTAGCGACTAGCGGGATCTCCTACAATGAGCAGTTCTTC
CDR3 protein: CASSLATSGISYNEQFF

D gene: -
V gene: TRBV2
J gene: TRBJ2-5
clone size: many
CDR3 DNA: TGTGCCAGCAGACAGGGAGGCCAAGAGACCCAGTACTTC
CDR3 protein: CASRQGGQETQYF

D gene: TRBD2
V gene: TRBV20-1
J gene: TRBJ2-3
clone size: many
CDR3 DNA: TGCAGTGCTAGACCCGTCCCTAGCGGGAGTATTAGCACAGATACGCAGTATTTT
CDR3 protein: CSARPVPSGSISTDTQYF

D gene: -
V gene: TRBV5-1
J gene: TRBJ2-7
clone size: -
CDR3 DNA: TGCGCCAGCAGCCCCTCCCCCGCCGGGGGCAGCCTCATACGAGAGCAGTACTTC
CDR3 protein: CASSPSPAGGSLIREQYF

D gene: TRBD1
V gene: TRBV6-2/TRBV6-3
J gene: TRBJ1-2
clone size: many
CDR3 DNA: TGTGCCAGCAGTGACCGACAGGGGGTCTCCTCCTTTTATGGCTACACCTTC
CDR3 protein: CASSDRQGVSSFYGYTF

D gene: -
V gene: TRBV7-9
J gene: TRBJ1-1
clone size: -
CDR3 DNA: TGTGCCAGCAGCCTAGGGGGAGTCTCGGGCACTGAAGCTTTCTTT
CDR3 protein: CASSLGGVSGTEAFF

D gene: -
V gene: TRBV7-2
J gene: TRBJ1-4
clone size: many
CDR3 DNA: TGTGCCAGCAGCTTTTTGGCAGGGGATAATGAAAAACTGTTTTTT
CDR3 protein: CASSFLAGDNEKLFF

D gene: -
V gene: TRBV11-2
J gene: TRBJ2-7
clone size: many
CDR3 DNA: TGTGCCAGCAGCTTAGAAGGGACTCGGTTCTACGAGCAGTACTTC
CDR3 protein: CASSLEGTRFYEQYF

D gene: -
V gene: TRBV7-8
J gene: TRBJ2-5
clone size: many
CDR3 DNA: TGTGCCAGCAGCCACCTCACTAGCCAGGAGACCCAGTACTTC
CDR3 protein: CASSHLTSQETQYF

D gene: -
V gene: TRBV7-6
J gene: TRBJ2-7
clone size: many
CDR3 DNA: TGTGCCAGCAGCTTAGGCGCCCACTCTTACGAGCAGTACTTC
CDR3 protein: CASSLGAHSYEQYF

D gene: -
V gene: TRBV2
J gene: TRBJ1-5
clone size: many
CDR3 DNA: TGTGCCAGCAGTGAGGGAGAGACAATTGACAATCAGCCCCAGCATTTT
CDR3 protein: CASSEGETIDNQPQHF

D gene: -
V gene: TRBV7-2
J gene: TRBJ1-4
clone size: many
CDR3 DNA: TGTGCCAGCAGCCGGACATTAACTAATGAAAAACTGTTTTTT
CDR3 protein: CASSRTLTNEKLFF

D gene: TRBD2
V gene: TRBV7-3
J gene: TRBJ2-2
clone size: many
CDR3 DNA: TGTGCCAGCAGCTCAGGGACTAGTCCCCCCGGGGAGCTGTTTTTT
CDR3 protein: CASSSGTSPPGELFF

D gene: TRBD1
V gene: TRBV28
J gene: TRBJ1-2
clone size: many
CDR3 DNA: TGTGCCAGCAGTTTATTCCAGAAGGGGGCTCTGGACTATGGCTACACCTTC
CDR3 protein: CASSLFQKGALDYGYTF

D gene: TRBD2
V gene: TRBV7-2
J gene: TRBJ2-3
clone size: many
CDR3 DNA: TGTGCCAGCAGCTCTGCTAGCGGGGAGGATGATACGCAGTATTTT
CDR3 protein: CASSSASGEDDTQYF

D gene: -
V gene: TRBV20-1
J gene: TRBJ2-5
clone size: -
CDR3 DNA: TGCAGTGCTAGAGAACTAGGGGGGAAGACCCAGTACTTC
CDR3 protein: CSARELGGKTQYF

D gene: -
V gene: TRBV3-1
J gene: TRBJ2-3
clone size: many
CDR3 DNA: TGTGCCAGCAGCCCTTTCACTGGCGGACTCGATACGCAGTATTTT
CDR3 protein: CASSPFTGGLDTQYF

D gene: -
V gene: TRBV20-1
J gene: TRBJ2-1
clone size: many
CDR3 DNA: TGCAGTGCTTCACAGGGAACCCACAATGAGCAGTTCTTC
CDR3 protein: CSASQGTHNEQFF

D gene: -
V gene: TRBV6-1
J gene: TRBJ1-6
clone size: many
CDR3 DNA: TGTGCCATCCGGGACACCATCTCACCCCTCCACTTT
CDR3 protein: CAIRDTISPLHF

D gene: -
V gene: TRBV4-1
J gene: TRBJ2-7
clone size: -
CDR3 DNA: TGCGCCAGCAGCCAATCAGGGACTGATAGCGAGCAGTACTTC
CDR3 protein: CASSQSGTDSEQYF

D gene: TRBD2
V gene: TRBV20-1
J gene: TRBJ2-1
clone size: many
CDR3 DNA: TGCAGTGCTCGGTTAGCGGGAGGGCCGATGGATGAGCAGTTCTTC
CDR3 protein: CSARLAGGPMDEQFF

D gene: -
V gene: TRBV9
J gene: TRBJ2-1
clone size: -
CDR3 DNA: TGTGCCAGCAGCGAGCACAACAAGTACAATGAGCAGTTCTTC
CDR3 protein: CASSEHNKYNEQFF

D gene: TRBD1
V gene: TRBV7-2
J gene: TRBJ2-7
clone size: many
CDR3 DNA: TGTGCCAGCAGCTTAGGGCAGGGGGTTTCCTACGAGCAGTACTTC
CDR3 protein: CASSLGQGVSYEQYF

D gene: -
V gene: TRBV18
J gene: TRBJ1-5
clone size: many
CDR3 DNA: TGTGCCAGCTCACCAAACAGCAATCAGCCCCAGCATTTT
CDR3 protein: CASSPNSNQPQHF